A selection of T cell receptor beta chains follows, all from one sample in a study of blood T cells in healthy people across ages. TCRdb analysed the 5' RACE reads with MiXCR anew, one entry per CDR3 protein. The table has about 2 million distinct CDR3 sequences, about 50% seen once. The sequenced sample consisted of blood. The receptors here all came from a woman in her thirties or forties in good health. Both conserved end residues are part of each CDR3. The order of the fields is D gene, clone size, V gene, J gene, CDR3 DNA, CDR3 protein. A D gene is named only where the DNA matches it firmly. Some rows have no size entry. The others give once, few or many, or a class for an expanded clone.

>TRBD2|-|TRBV7-2|TRBJ2-5
TGTGCCAGCAGCTTTCGGGAGGTGGGGGAGACCCAGTACTTC
CASSFREVGETQYF
>TRBD1|-|TRBV20-1|TRBJ2-4
TGCAGTGCTAGTAACAGGGGGATCCTTCTAGCCAAAAACATTCAGTACTTC
CSASNRGILLAKNIQYF
>TRBD2|few|TRBV27|TRBJ2-1
TGTGCCAGCAGTTTATCGATTCTAGCGGGGGGGTTCAAGAGCTCCTACAATGAGCAGTTCTTC
CASSLSILAGGFKSSYNEQFF
>-|few|TRBV29-1|TRBJ2-1
TGCAGCGCCGGGGGGCAGAGCTCCTACAATGAGCAGTTCTTC
CSAGGQSSYNEQFF
>TRBD2|-|TRBV4-2|TRBJ2-7
TGTGCCAGCAGCCGAGAAGGGCCTAGCGGGGGCTCCTACGAGCAGTACTTC
CASSREGPSGGSYEQYF
>-|once|TRBV5-1|TRBJ2-2
TGCGCCAGCAGCTTTCGGGCCCGGGAGCTGTTTTTT
CASSFRARELFF
>TRBD1|-|TRBV20-1|TRBJ1-2
TGCAGTGCTAGGGACCGGGACAGGGGGAGCTATGGCTACACCTTC
CSARDRDRGSYGYTF
>-|few|TRBV27|TRBJ2-1
TGTGCCAGCAGCGTAGCGGAGAGCTCCTACAATGAGCAGTTCTTC
CASSVAESSYNEQFF
>TRBD1|-|TRBV6-1|TRBJ2-7
TGTGCCAGCTCTAGACGGGACAGAGTAGACAATGAGCAGTACTTC
CASSRRDRVDNEQYF
>-|few|TRBV7-8|TRBJ2-5
TGTGCCAGCAGTACACACGGGGGACAGCAAGAGACCCAGTACTTC
CASSTHGGQQETQYF
>TRBD1|-|TRBV7-2|TRBJ2-1
TGTGCCAGCAGCACAAGACAGGGACAGAGCTCCTACAATGAGCAGTTCTTC
CASSTRQGQSSYNEQFF
>-|-|TRBV29-1|TRBJ2-1
TGCAGCGGGTCGGGGGACGGGTACAATGAGCAGTTCTTC
CSGSGDGYNEQFF
>-|few|TRBV10-1|TRBJ2-3
TGCGCCAGCAGTGAAGACCCCGACAGGTTTAGCACAGATACGCAGTATTTT
CASSEDPDRFSTDTQYF
>TRBD1|-|TRBV28|TRBJ2-7
TGTGCCAGCAGGGGGACAGGGTCCTTCTACGAGCAGTACTTC
CASRGTGSFYEQYF
>TRBD2|few|TRBV6-6|TRBJ2-7
TGTGCCAGCAGTCGCCAGCGGGGGGGCCAGAACGAGCAGTACTTC
CASSRQRGGQNEQYF
>TRBD1|once|TRBV29-1|TRBJ1-2
TGCAGCGTTGTATTAGGGACAGGGGGCCTCCCTACACGTGGCTACACCTTC
CSVVLGTGGLPTRGYTF
>-|few|TRBV14|TRBJ2-5
TGTGCCAGCAGCCAAGATACTATCCCCTTCGAAGAGACCCAGTACTTC
CASSQDTIPFEETQYF
>TRBD1|few|TRBV27|TRBJ1-4
TGTGCCAGCAGGAGGGGGCGTACTAATGAAAAACTGTTTTTT
CASRRGRTNEKLFF
>-|-|TRBV21-1|TRBJ2-1
TGTGCCAGCAGCTCGCTTACCGGGACTTCGGAGACCCAGTTCTTC
CASSSLTGTSETQFF
>-|-|TRBV28|TRBJ2-7
TGTGCCAGCAGTGGAGGGCGACGCTCCTACGAGCAGTACTTC
CASSGGRRSYEQYF
>TRBD2|-|TRBV20-1|TRBJ2-3
TGCAGTGCTACAGCTAGCGGGGGGGCCTTAACGCAGTATTTT
CSATASGGALTQYF
>TRBD1|once|TRBV5-1|TRBJ2-1
TGCGCCAGCAGCTTCCAGGGGGCGCGGGACAATGAGCAGTTCTTC
CASSFQGARDNEQFF
>-|-|TRBV9|TRBJ2-1
TGTGCCAGCAGTGCTCCCGGGGGGCTGGACAATGAGCAGTTCTTC
CASSAPGGLDNEQFF
>-|-|TRBV7-9|TRBJ2-2
TGTGCCAGCACCCTGGGGCGATCCACCGGGGAGCTGTTTTTT
CASTLGRSTGELFF
>TRBD1|few|TRBV6-2/TRBV6-3|TRBJ2-1
TGTGCCAGCAGAGCGACAGGGGAGGATGAGCAGTTCTTC
CASRATGEDEQFF
>TRBD1|few|TRBV20-1|TRBJ2-5
TGCAGTGCTAGAAGACTTAAGACAGGGGCGTACCAAGAGACCCAGTACTTC
CSARRLKTGAYQETQYF
>-|-|TRBV4-2|TRBJ1-2
TGTGCCAGCAGCCAAGCCGGGGTATCTAACTATGGCTACACCTTC
CASSQAGVSNYGYTF
>TRBD1|-|TRBV20-1|TRBJ2-3
TGCAGTGCCATGACCTCGGGACAGCACCCTATTAGCACAGATACGCAGTATTTT
CSAMTSGQHPISTDTQYF
>-|-|TRBV6-2/TRBV6-3|TRBJ1-2
TGTGCCAGCAGTTACTCGACGGCCCGAGGCTATGGCTACACCTTC
CASSYSTARGYGYTF